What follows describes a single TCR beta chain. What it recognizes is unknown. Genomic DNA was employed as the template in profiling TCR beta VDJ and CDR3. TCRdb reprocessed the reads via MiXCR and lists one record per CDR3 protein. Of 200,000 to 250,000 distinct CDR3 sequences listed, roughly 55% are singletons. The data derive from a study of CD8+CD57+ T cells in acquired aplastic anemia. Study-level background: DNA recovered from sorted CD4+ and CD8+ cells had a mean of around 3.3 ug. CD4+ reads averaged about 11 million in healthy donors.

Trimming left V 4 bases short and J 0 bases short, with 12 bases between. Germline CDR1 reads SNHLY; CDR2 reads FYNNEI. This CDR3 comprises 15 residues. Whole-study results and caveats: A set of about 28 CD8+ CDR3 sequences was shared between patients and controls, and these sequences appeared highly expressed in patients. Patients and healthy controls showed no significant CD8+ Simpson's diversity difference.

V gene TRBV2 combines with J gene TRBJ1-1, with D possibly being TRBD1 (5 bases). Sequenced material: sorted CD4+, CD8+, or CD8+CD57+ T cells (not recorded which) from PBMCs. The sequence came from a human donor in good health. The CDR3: CASSVRTTMNTEAFF. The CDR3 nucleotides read TGTGCCAGCAGTGTACGGACAACGATGAACACTGAAGCTTTCTTT. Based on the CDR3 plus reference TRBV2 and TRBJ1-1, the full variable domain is EPEVTQTPSHQVTQMGQEVILRCVPISNHLYFYWYRQILGQKVEFLVSFYNNEISEKSEIFDDQFSVERPDGSNFTLKIRSTKLEDSAMYFCASSVRTTMNTEAFFGQGTRLTVV.